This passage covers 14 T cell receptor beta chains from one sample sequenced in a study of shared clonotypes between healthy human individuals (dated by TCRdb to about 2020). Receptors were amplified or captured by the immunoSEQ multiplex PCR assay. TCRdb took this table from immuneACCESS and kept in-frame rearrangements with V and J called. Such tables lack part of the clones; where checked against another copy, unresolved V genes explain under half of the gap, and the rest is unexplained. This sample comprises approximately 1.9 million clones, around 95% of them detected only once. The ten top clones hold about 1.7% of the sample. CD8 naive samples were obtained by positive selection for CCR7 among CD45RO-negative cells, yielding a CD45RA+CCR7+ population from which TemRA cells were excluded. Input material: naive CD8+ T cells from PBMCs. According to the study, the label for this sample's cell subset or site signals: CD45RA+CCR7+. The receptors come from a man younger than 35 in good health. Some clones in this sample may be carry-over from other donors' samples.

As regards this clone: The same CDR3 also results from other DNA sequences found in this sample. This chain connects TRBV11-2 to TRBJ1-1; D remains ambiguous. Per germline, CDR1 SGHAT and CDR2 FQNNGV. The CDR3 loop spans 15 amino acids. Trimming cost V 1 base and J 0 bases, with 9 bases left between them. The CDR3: CASSLGLGMNTEAFF. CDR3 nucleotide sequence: TGTGCCAGCAGCTTAGGGTTGGGGATGAACACTGAAGCTTTCTTT.

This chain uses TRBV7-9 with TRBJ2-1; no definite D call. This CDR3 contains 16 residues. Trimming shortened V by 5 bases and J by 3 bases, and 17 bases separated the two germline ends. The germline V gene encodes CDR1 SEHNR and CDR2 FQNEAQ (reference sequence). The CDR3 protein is CASSPVTDPNYNEQFF. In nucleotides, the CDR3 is TGTGCCAGCAGCCCAGTGACGGACCCCAACTACAATGAGCAGTTCTTC.

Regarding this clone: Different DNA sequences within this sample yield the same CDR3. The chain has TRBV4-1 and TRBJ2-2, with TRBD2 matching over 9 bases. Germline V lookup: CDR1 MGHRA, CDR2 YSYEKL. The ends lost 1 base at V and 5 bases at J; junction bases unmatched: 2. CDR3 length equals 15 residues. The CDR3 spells CASSQVAGGTGELFF. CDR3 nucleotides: TGCGCCAGCAGCCAAGTTGCGGGAGGGACCGGGGAGCTGTTTTTT.

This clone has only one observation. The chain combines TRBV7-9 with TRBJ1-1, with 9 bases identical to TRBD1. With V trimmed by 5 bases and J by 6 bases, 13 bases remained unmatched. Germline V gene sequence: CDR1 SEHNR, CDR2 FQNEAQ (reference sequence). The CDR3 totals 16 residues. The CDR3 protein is CASSHRAGQGEAEAFF. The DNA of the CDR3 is TGTGCCAGCAGCCATCGCGCGGGACAGGGTGAGGCTGAAGCTTTCTTT.

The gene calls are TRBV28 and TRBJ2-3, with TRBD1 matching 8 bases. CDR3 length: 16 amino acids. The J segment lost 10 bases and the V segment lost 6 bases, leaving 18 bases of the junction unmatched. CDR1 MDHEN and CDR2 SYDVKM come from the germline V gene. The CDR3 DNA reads TGTGCCAGCAGCTTCTCCCGGACAGGGATTCAGATCGCGCAGTATTTT. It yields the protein CASSFSRTGIQIAQYF.

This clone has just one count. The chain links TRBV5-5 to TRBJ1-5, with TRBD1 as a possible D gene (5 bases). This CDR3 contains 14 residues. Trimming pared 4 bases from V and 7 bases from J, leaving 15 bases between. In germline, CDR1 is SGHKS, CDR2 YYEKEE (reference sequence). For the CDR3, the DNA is TGTGCCAGCAGCCTTAGCAGGGAGGGACAGCCCCAGCATTTT. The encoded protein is CASSLSREGQPQHF.

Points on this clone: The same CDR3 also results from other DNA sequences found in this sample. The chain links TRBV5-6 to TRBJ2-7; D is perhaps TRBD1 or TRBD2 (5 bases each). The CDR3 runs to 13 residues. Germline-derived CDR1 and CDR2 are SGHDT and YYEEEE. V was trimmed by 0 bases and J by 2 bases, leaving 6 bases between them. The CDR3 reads CASSLGGTYEQYF. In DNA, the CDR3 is TGTGCCAGCAGCTTGGGGGGGACCTACGAGCAGTACTTC.

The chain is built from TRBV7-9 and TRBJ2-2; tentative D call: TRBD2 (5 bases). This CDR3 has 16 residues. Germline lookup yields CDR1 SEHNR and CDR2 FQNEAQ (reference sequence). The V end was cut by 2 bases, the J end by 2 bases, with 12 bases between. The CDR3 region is CASSLFSGGNTGELFF. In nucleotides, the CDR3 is TGTGCCAGCAGCTTATTCAGCGGAGGAAACACCGGGGAGCTGTTTTTT.

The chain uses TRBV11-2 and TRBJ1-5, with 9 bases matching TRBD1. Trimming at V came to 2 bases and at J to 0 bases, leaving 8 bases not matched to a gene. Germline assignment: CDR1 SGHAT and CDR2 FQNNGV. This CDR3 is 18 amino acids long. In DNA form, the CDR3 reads TGTGCCAGCAGCTTAACCGACAGGGGGGGATTTAGCAATCAGCCCCAGCATTTT. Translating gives CASSLTDRGGFSNQPQHF.

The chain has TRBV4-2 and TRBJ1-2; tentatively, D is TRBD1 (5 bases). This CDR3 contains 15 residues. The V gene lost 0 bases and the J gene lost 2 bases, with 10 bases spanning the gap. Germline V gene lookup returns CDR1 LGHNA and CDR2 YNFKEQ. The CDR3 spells CASSQESGGNYGYTF. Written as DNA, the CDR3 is TGTGCCAGCAGCCAAGAATCCGGGGGAAACTATGGCTACACCTTC.

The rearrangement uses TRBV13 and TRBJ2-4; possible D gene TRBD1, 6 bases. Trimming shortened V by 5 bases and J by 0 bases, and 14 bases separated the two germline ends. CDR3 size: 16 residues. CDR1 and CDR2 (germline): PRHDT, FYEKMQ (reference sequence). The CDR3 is CASSARQQGAKNIQYF. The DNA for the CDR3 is TGTGCCAGCAGCGCGAGACAACAGGGAGCCAAAAACATTCAGTACTTC.

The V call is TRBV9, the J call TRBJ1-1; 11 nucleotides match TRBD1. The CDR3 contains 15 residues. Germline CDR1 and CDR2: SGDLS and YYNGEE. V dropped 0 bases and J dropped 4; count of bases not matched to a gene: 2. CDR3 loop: CASSVVGTGGTEAFF. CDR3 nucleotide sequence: TGTGCCAGCAGCGTAGTTGGGACAGGGGGCACTGAAGCTTTCTTT.

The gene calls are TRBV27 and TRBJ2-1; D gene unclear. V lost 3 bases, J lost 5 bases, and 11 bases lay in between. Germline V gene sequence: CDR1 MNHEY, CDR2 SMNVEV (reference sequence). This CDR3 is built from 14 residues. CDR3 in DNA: TGTGCCAGCAGTTTTGGAAGTTATAACAATGAGCAGTTCTTC. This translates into CASSFGSYNNEQFF.

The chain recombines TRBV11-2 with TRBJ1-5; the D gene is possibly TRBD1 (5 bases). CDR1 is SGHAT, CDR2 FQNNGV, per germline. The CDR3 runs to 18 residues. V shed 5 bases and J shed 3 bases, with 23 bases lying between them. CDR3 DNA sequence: TGTGCCAGCAGCCAAGGGGACCTAGGGACGGGATTCAATCAGCCCCAGCATTTT. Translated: CASSQGDLGTGFNQPQHF.